What follows are 32 T cell receptor beta chains derived from one specimen sequenced in a study of blood T cell repertoires in COVID-19. TCRdb's copy holds only in-frame clones and misses some; the assay was immunoSEQ multiplex PCR. Among tens of thousands of clones listed, 75% to 90% were seen once. Sequenced: peripheral blood. The receptors come from a man aged 45-65 years with active COVID-19.

By share, this clone ranks as medium-sized (0.01 to 0.1%). CDR3 coding DNA: TGTGCCAGCAGCTCCGAGGGGACAGGGGGAAAAGCTTTCTTT. It yields the protein CASSSEGTGGKAFF. The V gene is TRBV7-9, the J gene TRBJ1-1, with 11 bases fitting TRBD1. Trimming at V came to 4 bases and at J to 9 bases, leaving 7 bases not matched to a gene. This CDR3 contains 14 residues. The germline CDR1 and CDR2 sequences are SEHNR and FQNEAQ (reference sequence).

This chain links TRBV24-1 with TRBJ2-1; D perhaps matches TRBD2 (6 bases). The CDR3 runs 13 residues. Germline V gene data show CDR1 as KGHDR and CDR2 as SFDVKD. The V end lost 5 bases, the J end lost 9 bases, and 13 bases lay between the germline ends. CDR3 residues: CATSGMVGSEQFF. In nucleotides, the CDR3 is TGTGCCACCAGTGGGATGGTCGGGAGTGAGCAGTTCTTC.

The J gene is TRBJ2-7, the V gene TRBV7-2; TRBD1 matches 9 bases. V gave up 6 bases and J gave up 5 bases; unmatched junction bases: 5. The CDR3 spans 13 residues. Per the germline V gene, CDR1 is SGHTA and CDR2 is FQGNSA. Here the CDR3 reads CASSWTGAHEQYF. The CDR3 DNA is TGTGCCAGCAGTTGGACAGGGGCCCACGAGCAGTACTTC.

This clone was detected only a few times. The rearrangement links TRBV19 to TRBJ1-4, with 7 nucleotides matching TRBD1. The ends lost 2 bases at V and 3 bases at J; junction bases unmatched: 3. Per the germline V gene, CDR1 is LNHDA and CDR2 is SQIVND (reference sequence). This CDR3 contains 15 residues. The CDR3 DNA reads TGTGCCAGTAGTATAATGACAGGGCCTAATGAAAAACTGTTTTTT. Protein product: CASSIMTGPNEKLFF.

The chain has TRBV9 and TRBJ2-5; TRBD2 aligns across 7 bases. This CDR3 comprises 14 residues. Trimming took 3 bases from V and 5 from J; bases not matched to a gene: 7. Germline V lookup: CDR1 SGDLS, CDR2 YYNGEE. The DNA for the CDR3 is TGTGCCAGCAGCGGTGAACTAGCGTCGGAGACCCAGTACTTC. Encoded protein: CASSGELASETQYF.

This sequence joins TRBV3-1 (or the pseudogene TRBV3-2) and TRBJ2-1; tentatively, D is TRBD1 (6 bases). The CDR3 totals 16 residues. V lost 3 bases and J lost 0, with 12 bases in between. CDR1 is LGHDT and CDR2 is YNNKEL in the germline V gene (reference sequence). CDR3 sequence reads: CASSHTGLSSYNEQFF. CDR3 nucleotide sequence: TGTGCCAGCAGCCATACAGGGCTTAGCTCCTACAATGAGCAGTTCTTC.

CDR3 nucleotides: TGTGCCACCAGCTCGGGACTAGGTTATAACATTCAGTACTTC. This sequence encodes CATSSGLGYNIQYF. This sequence joins TRBV15 and TRBJ2-4, with 8 bases identical to TRBD2. There are 14 residues in the CDR3. The germline V gene has CDR1 LNHNV and CDR2 YYDKDF (reference sequence). Losses at the gene ends were 5 bases for V and 7 bases for J; bases not matched to a gene: 7.

This chain links TRBV5-1 with TRBJ2-7; 10 bases line up with TRBD2. This CDR3 has 15 amino acids. Losses at the gene ends were 0 bases for V and 4 bases for J; bases not matched to a gene: 4. Germline loops: CDR1 SGHRS, CDR2 YFSETQ. CDR3 loop: CASSLESSGRYEQYF. Written as DNA, the CDR3 is TGCGCCAGCAGCTTGGAAAGTAGCGGGAGGTACGAGCAGTACTTC.

The genes are TRBV7-2 and TRBJ2-1, with 8 bases aligning to TRBD1. V was clipped by 6 bases and J by 8 bases; unmatched bases: 12. The germline V gene encodes CDR1 SGHTA and CDR2 FQGNSA. This CDR3 has 15 amino acids. Here the CDR3 DNA reads TGTGCCAGCAGAGATCCCGGACAGGGTGGCGATGAGCAGTTCTTC. As protein: CASRDPGQGGDEQFF.

V gene TRBV5-1 combines with J gene TRBJ1-1, with 8 bases identical to TRBD1. The CDR3 sequence is 14 residues long. J gave up 3 bases and V 1 base, and 2 bases lay outside the gene matches. Germline CDR1 SGHRS, CDR2 YFSETQ. The CDR3 DNA sequence: TGCGCCAGCAGCTTGACAGGGGGTTACACTGAAGCTTTCTTT. As protein: CASSLTGGYTEAFF.

This sequence joins TRBV10-3 and TRBJ2-1; TRBD2 aligns across 13 bases. Germline lookup yields CDR1 ENHRY and CDR2 SYGVKD. V was clipped by 7 bases and J by 7 bases; unmatched bases: 10. This CDR3 is built from 16 residues. The CDR3 loop is CAITDGLAGVGNEQFF. The CDR3 coding sequence is TGTGCCATCACTGACGGACTAGCGGGAGTAGGTAATGAGCAGTTCTTC.

This chain links TRBV18 with TRBJ2-7; 7 bases agree with TRBD2. V shed 5 bases and J 4 bases; nucleotides not matched to a gene: 8. The CDR3 consists of 14 residues. Germline V gene lookup returns CDR1 KGHSH and CDR2 LQKENI. In DNA form, the CDR3 reads TGTGCCAGCTCAAAATCTAGCGGAGATTACGAGCAGTACTTC. Its translation is CASSKSSGDYEQYF.

About this clone: The junction does not match germline at one end; this may be a read error. The CDR3 sequence: CASSTLYDEQFF. DNA for the CDR3: TGTGCCAGCAGTACGCTCTACGATGAGCAGTTCTTC. The gene calls are TRBV13 and TRBJ2-1, with D unclear. The germline V gene encodes CDR1 PRHDT and CDR2 FYEKMQ (reference sequence). The CDR3 has 12 amino acids.

The V call is TRBV4-1, the J call TRBJ2-1; the match to TRBD2 covers 8 bases. J lost 3 bases, V lost 4 bases, and 8 bases had no gene match. The CDR3 extends over 16 amino acids. Germline assignment: CDR1 MGHRA and CDR2 YSYEKL. The CDR3 sequence is CASSPHGLAGYNEQFF. For the CDR3, the DNA is TGCGCCAGCAGCCCGCACGGACTAGCTGGCTACAATGAGCAGTTCTTC.

The chain joins TRBV19 to TRBJ2-2; TRBD2 might be the D (6 bases). The V and J ends lost 7 bases and 7 bases respectively, with 16 bases between them. Germline V gene lookup returns CDR1 LNHDA and CDR2 SQIVND (reference sequence). The CDR3 covers 14 residues. In DNA form, the CDR3 reads TGTGCCAGTAACTCGGAGGGGCGCGGCGGGGAGCTGTTTTTT. Amino acid sequence: CASNSEGRGGELFF.

This chain connects TRBV5-1 to TRBJ2-3, with 7 bases lining up with TRBD1. This CDR3 contains 16 residues. Trimming at V came to 4 bases and at J to 4 bases, leaving 12 bases not matched to a gene. From germline, CDR1 is SGHRS and CDR2 YFSETQ. The CDR3: CASSRADRARADTQYF. DNA for the CDR3: TGCGCCAGCAGCCGGGCCGACAGGGCGAGGGCAGATACGCAGTATTTT.

The V call is TRBV7-2, the J call TRBJ2-7, with 8 bases aligning to TRBD2. In germline, CDR1 is SGHTA, CDR2 FQGNSA. This CDR3 is built from 15 residues. The V and J ends lost 5 bases and 3 bases, in that order; junction bases with no gene match: 9. The CDR3 is CASSPISGTYYEQYF. The CDR3 DNA reads as TGTGCCAGCAGCCCTATTAGCGGGACTTACTACGAGCAGTACTTC.

The chain uses TRBV5-4 and TRBJ2-1, with 12 bases matching TRBD2. The V and J ends lost 0 bases and 9 bases, in that order; junction bases with no gene match: 4. Germline CDR1 reads SGHNT; CDR2 reads YYREEE (reference sequence). The CDR3 has 15 residues. The CDR3 here is CASSLGLAGVGEQFF. DNA for the CDR3: TGTGCCAGCAGCTTGGGACTAGCGGGAGTAGGTGAGCAGTTCTTC.

This clone was counted a few times. The chain is built from TRBV6-2 or TRBV6-3 and TRBJ1-5; 7 nucleotides agree with TRBD1. CDR3 length: 15 residues. Trimming removed 6 bases from V and 9 bases from J; junction bases left unmatched: 14. Germline CDR1 MNHEY, CDR2 SVGEGT. The chain's CDR3 is CASSPGQMTGRPQHF. CDR3 nucleotides: TGTGCCAGCAGCCCGGGACAGATGACTGGTCGGCCCCAGCATTTT.

The rearrangement links TRBV2 to TRBJ1-1; D unclear. In germline, CDR1 is SNHLY, CDR2 FYNNEI. The CDR3 consists of 13 residues. V lost 3 bases and J lost 10, with 15 bases in between. The chain's CDR3 is CASSDPRSPGAFF. The CDR3 nucleotides read TGTGCCAGCAGTGATCCAAGGTCGCCGGGAGCTTTCTTT.

The V call is TRBV3-1 (or the pseudogene TRBV3-2), the J call TRBJ1-1; D remains ambiguous. The CDR3 is made up of 14 amino acids. Germline CDR1 LGHDT, CDR2 YNNKEL (reference sequence). Trimming took off 4 bases at V and 3 bases at J, with 12 bases between the two ends. This CDR3 is CASSRISGDTEAFF. CDR3 nucleotides: TGTGCCAGCAGCCGAATCTCCGGGGACACTGAAGCTTTCTTT.

This clone showed up just a few times. The chain employs TRBV19 and TRBJ1-3, with TRBD1 identical over 8 bases. J was trimmed by 2 bases and V by 8 bases; bases with no gene match: 8. Germline loops: CDR1 LNHDA, CDR2 SQIVND (reference sequence). This CDR3 has 15 amino acids. CDR3 sequence reads: CASFPGGEAGNTIYF. In nucleotides, the CDR3 is TGTGCCAGTTTTCCAGGGGGCGAGGCTGGAAACACCATATATTTT. The whole variable domain, remainder taken from reference TRBV19 and TRBJ1-3, is DGGITQSPKYLFRKEGQNVTLSCEQNLNHDAMYWYRQDPGQGLRLIYYSQIVNDFQKGDIAEGYSVSREKKESFPLTVTSAQKNPTAFYLCASFPGGEAGNTIYFGEGSWLTVV.

This rearrangement joins TRBV29-1 to TRBJ2-5; a weak D match, TRBD2 (5 bases). V was clipped by 4 bases and J by 5 bases, with 23 bases between them. Germline CDR1 is SQVTM and CDR2 is ANQGSEA. The CDR3 is 16 residues long. CDR3 region: CSVAGGPGWRVETQYF. DNA of the CDR3: TGCAGCGTTGCCGGCGGCCCGGGGTGGCGGGTGGAGACCCAGTACTTC.

The chain joins TRBV4-1 to TRBJ2-1; TRBD2 aligns across 8 bases. CDR1 and CDR2 from the germline V gene are MGHRA and YSYEKL. The CDR3 loop spans 17 amino acids. Unmatched junction bases numbered 13, after V lost 4 bases and J lost 5 bases. The CDR3 sequence: CASSRRDGREVNNEQFF. As DNA, the CDR3 is TGCGCCAGCAGCCGACGGGACGGGCGGGAGGTTAACAATGAGCAGTTCTTC.

The CDR3 protein is CASSAQGGEETQYF. The CDR3 DNA reads as TGTGCCAGCAGTGCCCAGGGGGGAGAGGAGACCCAGTACTTC. The rearrangement links TRBV28 to TRBJ2-5, with D perhaps matching TRBD1 (7 bases). Germline values: CDR1 MDHEN, CDR2 SYDVKM. CDR3 size: 14 residues. Trimming pared 5 bases from V and 5 bases from J, leaving 15 bases between.

This sequence joins TRBV3-1 (or the pseudogene TRBV3-2) and TRBJ2-7; 7 positions agree with TRBD2. Germline trimming cut 1 base from V and 6 bases from J; bases unmatched to any gene: 12. The CDR3 is made up of 16 amino acids. Looked up from germline, CDR1 is LGHDT and CDR2 is YNNKEL (reference sequence). Here the CDR3 DNA reads TGTGCCAGCAGCCAAGTCCCATCGGGAGGTGTGCCCGAGCAGTACTTC. Its protein is CASSQVPSGGVPEQYF.

The V call is TRBV5-1, the J call TRBJ2-1; the match to TRBD2 covers 15 bases. V lost 3 bases and J lost 12; bases outside the gene matches: 1. The CDR3 is 13 amino acids. Germline V CDR1 and CDR2: SGHRS, YFSETQ. Here the CDR3 reads CASSSGLAGGQFF. In nucleotides, the CDR3 is TGCGCCAGCAGCTCGGGACTAGCGGGAGGGCAGTTCTTC.

The chain recombines TRBV19 with TRBJ2-6; 10 bases fit TRBD1. Losses at the gene ends were 6 bases for V and 0 bases for J; bases not matched to a gene: 5. This CDR3 is built from 17 residues. Germline V CDR1 and CDR2: LNHDA, SQIVND (reference sequence). This CDR3 is CASRPDRGISGANVLTF. The DNA of the CDR3 is TGTGCCAGTAGACCGGACAGGGGGATCTCTGGGGCCAACGTCCTGACTTTC.

The chain has TRBV3-1 (or the pseudogene TRBV3-2) and TRBJ1-2, with 8 bases lining up with TRBD1. The ends lost 1 base at V and 3 bases at J; junction bases unmatched: 10. The germline gives CDR1 LGHDT, CDR2 YNNKEL (reference sequence). CDR3 size: 17 residues. The CDR3 protein is CASSQVAGTGADYGYTF. CDR3 nucleotide sequence: TGTGCCAGCAGCCAAGTGGCCGGGACAGGAGCTGACTATGGCTACACCTTC.

This clone turned up a few times. The chain recombines TRBV18 with TRBJ1-5; D may be TRBD1 (5 bases). V was cut by 3 bases and J by 9 bases, with 12 bases left in between. The CDR3 sequence is 13 residues long. Looked up from germline, CDR1 is KGHSH and CDR2 is LQKENI. The CDR3 region has the DNA TGTGCCAGCTCACCTAACGAACAGGCGCCCCAGCATTTT. Translated: CASSPNEQAPQHF.

The chain links TRBV28 to TRBJ2-3; 15 bases match TRBD2. This CDR3 region has 17 residues. Trimming at V came to 10 bases and at J to 3 bases, leaving 11 bases not matched to a gene. Per germline, CDR1 MDHEN and CDR2 SYDVKM. CDR3 DNA sequence: TGTGCCACCCTAAGGACTAGCGGGAGGGCCCGTACAGATACGCAGTATTTT. It codes for CATLRTSGRARTDTQYF.

This rearrangement joins TRBV7-2 to TRBJ2-7, with D possibly TRBD2 on 6 matching bases. The CDR3 extends over 16 amino acids. Per germline, CDR1 SGHTA and CDR2 FQGNSA. The germline V and J ends were trimmed by 1 base and 3 bases, with 16 bases remaining between them. CDR3 in amino acids: CASSLGAAGTVYEQYF. The CDR3 DNA follows: TGTGCCAGCAGCTTAGGAGCCGCGGGAACCGTCTACGAGCAGTACTTC.